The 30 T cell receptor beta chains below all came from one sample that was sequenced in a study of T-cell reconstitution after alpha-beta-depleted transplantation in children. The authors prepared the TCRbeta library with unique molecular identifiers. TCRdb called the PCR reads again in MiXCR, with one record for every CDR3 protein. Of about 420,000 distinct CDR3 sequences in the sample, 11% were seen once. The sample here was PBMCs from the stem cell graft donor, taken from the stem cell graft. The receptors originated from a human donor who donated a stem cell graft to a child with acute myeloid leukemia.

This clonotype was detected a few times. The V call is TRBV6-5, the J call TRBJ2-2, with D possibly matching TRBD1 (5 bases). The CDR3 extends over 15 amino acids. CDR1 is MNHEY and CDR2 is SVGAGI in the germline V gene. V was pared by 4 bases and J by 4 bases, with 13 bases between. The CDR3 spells CASSWQGTGTGELFF. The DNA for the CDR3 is TGTGCCAGCAGTTGGCAGGGTACCGGCACCGGGGAGCTGTTTTTT.

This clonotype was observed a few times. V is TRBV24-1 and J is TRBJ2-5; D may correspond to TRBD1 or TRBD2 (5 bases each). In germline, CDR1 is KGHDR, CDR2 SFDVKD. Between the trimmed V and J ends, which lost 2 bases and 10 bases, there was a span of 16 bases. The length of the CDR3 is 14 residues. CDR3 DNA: TGTGCCACCAGTGATTCCAGGGACCCTCTCCACCAGTACTTC. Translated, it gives CATSDSRDPLHQYF.

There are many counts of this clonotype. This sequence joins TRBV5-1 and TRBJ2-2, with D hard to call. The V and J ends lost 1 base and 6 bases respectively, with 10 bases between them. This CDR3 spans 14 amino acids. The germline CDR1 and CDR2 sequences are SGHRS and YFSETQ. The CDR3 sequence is CASSLSRVPGELFF. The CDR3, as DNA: TGCGCCAGCAGCTTGAGCCGGGTCCCCGGGGAGCTGTTTTTT.

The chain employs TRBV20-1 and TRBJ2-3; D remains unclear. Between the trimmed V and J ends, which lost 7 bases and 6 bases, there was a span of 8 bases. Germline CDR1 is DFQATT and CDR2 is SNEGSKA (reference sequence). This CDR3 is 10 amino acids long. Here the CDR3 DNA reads TGCAGTGTCAAAGCGGATACGCAGTATTTT. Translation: CSVKADTQYF.

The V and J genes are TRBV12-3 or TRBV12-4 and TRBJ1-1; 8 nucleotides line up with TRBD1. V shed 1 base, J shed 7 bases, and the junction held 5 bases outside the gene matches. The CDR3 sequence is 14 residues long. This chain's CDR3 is CASSLGATGVEAFF. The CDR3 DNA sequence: TGTGCCAGCAGTTTAGGGGCGACAGGGGTTGAAGCTTTCTTT.

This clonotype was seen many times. CDR3 in amino acids: CSAKGNSNQPQHF. DNA for the CDR3: TGCAGCGCTAAAGGAAATAGCAATCAGCCCCAGCATTTT. The V gene is TRBV29-1, the J gene TRBJ1-5; D unresolved. Germline assignment: CDR1 SQVTM and CDR2 ANQGSEA. The CDR3 has 13 amino acids. Trimming removed 7 bases from V and 0 bases from J, with 10 bases in between. The complete variable domain, with remaining parts taken from reference TRBV29-1 and TRBJ1-5, reads SAVISQKPSRDICQRGTSLTIQCQVDSQVTMMFWYRQQPGQSLTLIATANQGSEATYESGFVIDKFPISRPNLTFSTLTVSNMSPEDSSIYLCSAKGNSNQPQHFGDGTRLSIL.

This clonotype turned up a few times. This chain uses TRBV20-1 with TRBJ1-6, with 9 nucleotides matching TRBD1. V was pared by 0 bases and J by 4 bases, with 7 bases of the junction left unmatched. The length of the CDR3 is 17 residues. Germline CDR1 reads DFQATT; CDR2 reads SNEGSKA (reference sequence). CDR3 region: CSARDRGQGSYNSPLHF. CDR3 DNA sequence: TGCAGTGCTAGAGACAGAGGACAGGGGTCTTATAATTCACCCCTCCACTTT.

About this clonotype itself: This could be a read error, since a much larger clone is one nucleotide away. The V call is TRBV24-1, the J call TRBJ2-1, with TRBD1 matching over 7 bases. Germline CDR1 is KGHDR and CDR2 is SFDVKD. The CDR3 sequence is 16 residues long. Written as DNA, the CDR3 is TGTGCCACCAGTGACACCGGGACAGAGACCTACGATGAGCAGTTCTTC. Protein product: CATSDTGTETYDEQFF.

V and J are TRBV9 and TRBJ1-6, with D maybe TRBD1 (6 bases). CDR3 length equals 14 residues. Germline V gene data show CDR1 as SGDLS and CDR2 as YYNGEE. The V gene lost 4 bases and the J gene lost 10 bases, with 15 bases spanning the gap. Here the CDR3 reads CASSPRGGRSPLHF. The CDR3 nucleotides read TGTGCCAGCAGCCCCCGTGGGGGCCGGTCACCCCTCCACTTT.

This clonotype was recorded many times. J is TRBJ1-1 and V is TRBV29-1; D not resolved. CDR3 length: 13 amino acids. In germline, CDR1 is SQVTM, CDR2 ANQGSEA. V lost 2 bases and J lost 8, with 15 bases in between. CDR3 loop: CSVETEERAEAFF. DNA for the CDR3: TGCAGCGTTGAAACAGAGGAGAGGGCCGAAGCTTTCTTT.

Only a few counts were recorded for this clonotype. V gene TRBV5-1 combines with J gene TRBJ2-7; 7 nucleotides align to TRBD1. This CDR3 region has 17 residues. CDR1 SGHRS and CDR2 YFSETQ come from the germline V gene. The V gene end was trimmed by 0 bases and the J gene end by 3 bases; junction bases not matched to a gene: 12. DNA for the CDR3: TGCGCCAGCAGCTTGGTTACCACAACAGGGGTAGGCTACGAGCAGTACGTC. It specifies CASSLVTTTGVGYEQYV.

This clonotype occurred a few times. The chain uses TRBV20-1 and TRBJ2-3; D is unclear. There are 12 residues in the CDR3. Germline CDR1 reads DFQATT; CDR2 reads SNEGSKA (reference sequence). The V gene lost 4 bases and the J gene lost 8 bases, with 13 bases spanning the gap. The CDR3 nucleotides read TGCAGTGCTATCTCCAGTATCGGTACGCAGTATTTT. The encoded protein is CSAISSIGTQYF.

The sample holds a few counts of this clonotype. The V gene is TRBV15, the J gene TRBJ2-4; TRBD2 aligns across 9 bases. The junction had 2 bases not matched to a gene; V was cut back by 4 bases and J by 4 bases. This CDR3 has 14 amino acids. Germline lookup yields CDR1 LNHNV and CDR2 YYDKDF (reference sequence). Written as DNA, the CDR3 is TGTGCCACCAGCACTAGCGGGACTAAAAACATTCAGTACTTC. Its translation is CATSTSGTKNIQYF.

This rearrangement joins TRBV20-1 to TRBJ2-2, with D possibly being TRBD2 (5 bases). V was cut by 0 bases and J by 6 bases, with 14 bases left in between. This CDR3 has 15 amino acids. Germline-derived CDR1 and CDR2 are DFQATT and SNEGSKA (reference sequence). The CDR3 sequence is CSARDRENGAGELFF. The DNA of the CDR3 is TGCAGTGCTAGAGATCGGGAAAACGGAGCCGGGGAGCTGTTTTTT.

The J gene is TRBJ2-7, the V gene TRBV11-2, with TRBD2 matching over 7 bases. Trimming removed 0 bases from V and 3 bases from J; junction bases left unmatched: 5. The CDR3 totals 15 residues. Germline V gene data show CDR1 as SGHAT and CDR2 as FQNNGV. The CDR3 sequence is CASSLDRPSGYEQYF. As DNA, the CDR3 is TGTGCCAGCAGCTTAGATCGTCCTAGCGGCTACGAGCAGTACTTC.

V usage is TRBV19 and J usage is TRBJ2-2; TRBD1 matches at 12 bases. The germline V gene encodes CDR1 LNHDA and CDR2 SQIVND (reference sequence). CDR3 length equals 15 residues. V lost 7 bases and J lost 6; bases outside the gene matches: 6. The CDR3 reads CASIRDRGPSGELFF. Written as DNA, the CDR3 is TGTGCCAGTATTCGGGACAGGGGGCCTTCCGGGGAGCTGTTTTTT. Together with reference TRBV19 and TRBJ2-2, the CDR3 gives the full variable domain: DGGITQSPKYLFRKEGQNVTLSCEQNLNHDAMYWYRQDPGQGLRLIYYSQIVNDFQKGDIAEGYSVSREKKESFPLTVTSAQKNPTAFYLCASIRDRGPSGELFFGEGSRLTVL.

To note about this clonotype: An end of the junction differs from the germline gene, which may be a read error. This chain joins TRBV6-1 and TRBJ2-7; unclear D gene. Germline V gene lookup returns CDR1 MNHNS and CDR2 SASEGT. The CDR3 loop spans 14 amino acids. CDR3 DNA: TGTGCCAGCAGGGAAGACATGTATGCCTACGAGCAGTACTTC. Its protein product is CASREDMYAYEQYF.

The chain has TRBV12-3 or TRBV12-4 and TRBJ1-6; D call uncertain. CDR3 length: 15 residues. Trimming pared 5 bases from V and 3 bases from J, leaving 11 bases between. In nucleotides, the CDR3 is TGTGCCAGCAGTAAGGACGGCAACTATAATTCACCCCTCCACTTT. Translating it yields CASSKDGNYNSPLHF.

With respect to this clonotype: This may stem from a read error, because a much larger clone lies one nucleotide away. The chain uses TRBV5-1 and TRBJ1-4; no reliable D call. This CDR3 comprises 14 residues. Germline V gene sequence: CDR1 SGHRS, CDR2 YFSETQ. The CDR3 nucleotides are TGCGCCAACAGCCCCCACGATAAGAGCGAAAAACTGTTTTTT. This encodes CANSPHDKSEKLFF.

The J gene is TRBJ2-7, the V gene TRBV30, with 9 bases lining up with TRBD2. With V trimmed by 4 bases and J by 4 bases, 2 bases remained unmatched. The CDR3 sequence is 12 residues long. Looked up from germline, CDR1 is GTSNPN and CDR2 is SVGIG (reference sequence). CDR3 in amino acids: CAWNLAGYEQYF. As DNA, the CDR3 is TGTGCCTGGAACCTAGCGGGGTACGAGCAGTACTTC.

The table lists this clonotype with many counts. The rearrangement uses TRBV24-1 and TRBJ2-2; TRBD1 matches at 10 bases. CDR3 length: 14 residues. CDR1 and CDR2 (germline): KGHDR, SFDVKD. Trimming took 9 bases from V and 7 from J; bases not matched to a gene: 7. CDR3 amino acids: CATGTGVFGGELFF. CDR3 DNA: TGTGCCACCGGGACAGGGGTGTTTGGCGGGGAGCTGTTTTTT.

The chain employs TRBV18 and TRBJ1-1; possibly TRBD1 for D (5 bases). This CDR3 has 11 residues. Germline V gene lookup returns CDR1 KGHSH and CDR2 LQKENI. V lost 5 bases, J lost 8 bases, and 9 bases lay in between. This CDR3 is CASSRQLEAFF. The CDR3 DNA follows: TGTGCCAGCTCAAGACAGTTAGAAGCTTTCTTT.

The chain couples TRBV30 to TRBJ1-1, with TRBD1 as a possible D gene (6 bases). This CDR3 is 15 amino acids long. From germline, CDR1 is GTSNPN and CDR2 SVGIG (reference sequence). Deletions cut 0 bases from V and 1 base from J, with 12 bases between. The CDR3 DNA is TGTGCCTGGAGTGTATGGGGGGCCACGAACACTGAAGCTTTCTTT. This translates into CAWSVWGATNTEAFF. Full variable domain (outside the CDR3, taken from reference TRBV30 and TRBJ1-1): SQTIHQWPATLVQPVGSPLSLECTVEGTSNPNLYWYRQAAGRGLQLLFYSVGIGQISSEVPQNLSASRPQDRQFILSSKKLLLSDSGFYLCAWSVWGATNTEAFFGQGTRLTVV.

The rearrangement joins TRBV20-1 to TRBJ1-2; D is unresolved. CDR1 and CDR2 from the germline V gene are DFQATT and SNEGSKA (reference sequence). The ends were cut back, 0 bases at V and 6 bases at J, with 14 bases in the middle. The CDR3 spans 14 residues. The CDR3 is CSARDSDAGNGYTF. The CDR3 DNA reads TGCAGTGCTAGAGATTCCGATGCGGGCAATGGCTACACCTTC.

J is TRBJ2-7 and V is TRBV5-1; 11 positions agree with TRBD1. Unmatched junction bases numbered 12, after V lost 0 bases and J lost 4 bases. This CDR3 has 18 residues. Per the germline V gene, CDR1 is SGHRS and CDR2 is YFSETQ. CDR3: CASSLGYGTGGHGYEQYF. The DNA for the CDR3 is TGCGCCAGCAGCTTGGGCTACGGGACAGGGGGTCATGGGTACGAGCAGTACTTC.

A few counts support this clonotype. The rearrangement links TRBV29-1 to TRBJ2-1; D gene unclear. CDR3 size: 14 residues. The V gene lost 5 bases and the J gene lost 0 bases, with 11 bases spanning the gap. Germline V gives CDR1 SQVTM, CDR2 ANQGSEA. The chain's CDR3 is CSVTRATSYNEQFF. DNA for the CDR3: TGCAGCGTTACCCGAGCGACCTCCTACAATGAGCAGTTCTTC.

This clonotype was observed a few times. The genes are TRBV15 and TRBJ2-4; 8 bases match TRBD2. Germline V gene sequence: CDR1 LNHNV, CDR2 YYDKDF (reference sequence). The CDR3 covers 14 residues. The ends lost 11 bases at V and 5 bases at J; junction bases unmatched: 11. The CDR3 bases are TGTGCCGTACCCGCTTCAGCGGGGGAAAACATTCAGTACTTC. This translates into CAVPASAGENIQYF.

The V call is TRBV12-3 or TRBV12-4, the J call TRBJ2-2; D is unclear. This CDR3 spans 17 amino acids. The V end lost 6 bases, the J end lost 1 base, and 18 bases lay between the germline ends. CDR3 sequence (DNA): TGTGCCAGCAGCCCCGGACGGCTGTCCAAGAACACCGGGGAGCTGTTTTTT. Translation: CASSPGRLSKNTGELFF.

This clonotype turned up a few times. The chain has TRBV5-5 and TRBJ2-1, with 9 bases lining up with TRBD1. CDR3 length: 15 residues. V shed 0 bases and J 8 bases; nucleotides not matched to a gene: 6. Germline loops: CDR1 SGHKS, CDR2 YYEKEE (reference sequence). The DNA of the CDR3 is TGTGCCAGCAGCTTGGCAATGGACAGGGGTCATGAGCAGTTCTTC. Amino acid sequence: CASSLAMDRGHEQFF.

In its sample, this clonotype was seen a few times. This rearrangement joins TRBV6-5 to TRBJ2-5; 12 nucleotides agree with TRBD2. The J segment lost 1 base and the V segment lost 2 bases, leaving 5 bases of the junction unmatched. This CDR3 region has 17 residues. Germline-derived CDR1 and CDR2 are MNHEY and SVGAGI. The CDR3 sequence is CASSYRTSGGTQETQYF. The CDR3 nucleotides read TGTGCCAGCAGTTACCGTACTAGCGGGGGGACCCAAGAGACCCAGTACTTC.